The 10 T cell receptor beta chains listed next were all sequenced from one sample in a study of naive and memory T cell subsets (dated by TCRdb to about 2017). The library was obtained by 5' RACE. TCRdb lists the instrument as Illumina MiSeq. The ligated cDNA was amplified by four rounds of PCR, in which nested alpha and beta constant region primers were used together with the SP2 primer. TCRdb passed the public sequencing reads through fastp at Q25 and MiXCR, retaining productive beta sequences. Under each unique CDR3 protein, matching rows form one entry showing the most common genes and DNA. The sample yields about 62,000 distinct CDR3 sequences; 8% were counted once. The ten largest clones take up roughly a fifth of the sample. The study described a robust, sensitive protocol for amplifying, sequencing and analyzing TCRs, using 3' ligation of a UMI-containing oligonucleotide to TCR cDNA. These receptors were taken from a female donor in good health.

This clonotype was seen only a few times. The rearrangement joins TRBV27 to TRBJ2-1; the match to TRBD1 covers 8 bases. The CDR3 loop spans 17 amino acids. CDR1 and CDR2 (germline): MNHEY, SMNVEV (reference sequence). The V gene end was trimmed by 3 bases and the J gene end by 2 bases; junction bases not matched to a gene: 9. The CDR3 region is CASSFLPVDRAYNEQFF. CDR3 DNA: TGTGCCAGCAGTTTCTTACCCGTGGACAGGGCCTACAATGAGCAGTTCTTC.

This clonotype was seen ten or more times. The J gene is TRBJ1-1, the V gene TRBV20-1; 7 positions agree with TRBD1. With V trimmed by 6 bases and J by 5 bases, 12 bases remained unmatched. The V gene's germline CDR1 is DFQATT and CDR2 SNEGSKA (reference sequence). The CDR3 runs 14 residues. For the CDR3, the DNA is TGCAGTGCCAAGGGGGCTGGGGGAGAAACTGAAGCTTTCTTT. Translated: CSAKGAGGETEAFF.

This clonotype was detected only a few times. The chain has TRBV28 and TRBJ2-5; 11 nucleotides agree with TRBD2. Looked up from germline, CDR1 is MDHEN and CDR2 is SYDVKM. The CDR3 consists of 15 residues. The junction had 3 bases not matched to a gene; V was cut back by 4 bases and J by 2 bases. This chain's CDR3 is CASSYLAGGQETQYF. As DNA, the CDR3 is TGTGCCAGCAGTTATCTAGCGGGAGGACAAGAGACCCAGTACTTC.

This clonotype was picked up many times. The rearrangement uses TRBV28 and TRBJ2-7; 10 bases map to TRBD2. The V gene end was trimmed by 6 bases and the J gene end by 4 bases; junction bases not matched to a gene: 6. Germline V gene data show CDR1 as MDHEN and CDR2 as SYDVKM. The CDR3 consists of 14 residues. The CDR3 is CASRGAGGQYEQYF. The CDR3 DNA reads TGTGCCAGCAGAGGAGCGGGAGGGCAATACGAGCAGTACTTC.

This clonotype showed up just a few times. The CDR3 region is CASSQGGGGTYNEQFF. CDR3 nucleotide sequence: TGCGCCAGCAGCCAAGGGGGGGGAGGGACCTACAATGAGCAGTTCTTC. This chain uses TRBV4-1 with TRBJ2-1; 7 bases are shared with TRBD2. The CDR3 is 16 residues long. Germline CDR1 reads MGHRA; CDR2 reads YSYEKL. V lost 1 base, J lost 2 bases, and 5 bases stayed unmatched.

This chain uses TRBV28 with TRBJ2-3; tentatively, D is TRBD2 (5 bases). Trimming took off 11 bases at V and 1 base at J, with 22 bases between the two ends. Per germline, CDR1 MDHEN and CDR2 SYDVKM. The length of the CDR3 is 16 residues. The CDR3 DNA sequence: TGTGCCTCCTTACAAGGACTTGCCTGGGGCACAGATACGCAGTATTTT. Translating it yields CASLQGLAWGTDTQYF.

There are a few counts of this clonotype. The V and J genes are TRBV6-1 and TRBJ2-6; D gene unclear. Germline CDR1 MNHNS, CDR2 SASEGT. The germline V and J ends were trimmed by 2 bases and 2 bases, with 10 bases remaining between them. The CDR3 spans 16 residues. This chain's CDR3 is CASSEIPGAGANVLTF. The CDR3 DNA is TGTGCCAGCAGTGAAATCCCTGGTGCTGGGGCCAACGTCCTGACTTTC.

This clonotype appeared many times. The chain uses TRBV29-1 and TRBJ1-4; the match to TRBD1 covers 7 bases. Germline V gene data show CDR1 as SQVTM and CDR2 as ANQGSEA. The CDR3 spans 14 residues. J gave up 5 bases and V 6 bases, and 9 bases lay outside the gene matches. The CDR3 here is CSVTTGTVNEKLFF. CDR3 in DNA: TGCAGCGTGACCACCGGGACAGTAAATGAAAAACTGTTTTTT.

The chain recombines TRBV30 with TRBJ1-6; D might be TRBD1 (6 bases). V lost 4 bases to trimming and J lost 0 bases, with 10 bases between them. Looked up from germline, CDR1 is GTSNPN and CDR2 is SVGIG (reference sequence). CDR3 length: 15 amino acids. The CDR3 sequence is CAWTGHSSYNSPLHF. The CDR3 DNA reads TGTGCCTGGACGGGACACAGCTCCTATAATTCACCCCTCCACTTT. The full variable domain, in which reference TRBV30 and TRBJ1-6 provide the parts outside the CDR3, is SQTIHQWPATLVQPVGSPLSLECTVEGTSNPNLYWYRQAAGRGLQLLFYSVGIGQISSEVPQNLSASRPQDRQFILSSKKLLLSDSGFYLCAWTGHSSYNSPLHFGNGTRLTVT.

The chain's CDR3 is CASSLDIGSEQYF. The CDR3 DNA reads as TGTGCCAGCAGCTTAGATATAGGGAGCGAGCAGTACTTC. The chain joins TRBV7-6 to TRBJ2-7; possible D gene TRBD2, 5 bases. This CDR3 has 13 residues. Trimming shortened V by 1 base and J by 6 bases, and 10 bases separated the two germline ends. CDR1 and CDR2 (germline): SGHVS, FNYEAQ.